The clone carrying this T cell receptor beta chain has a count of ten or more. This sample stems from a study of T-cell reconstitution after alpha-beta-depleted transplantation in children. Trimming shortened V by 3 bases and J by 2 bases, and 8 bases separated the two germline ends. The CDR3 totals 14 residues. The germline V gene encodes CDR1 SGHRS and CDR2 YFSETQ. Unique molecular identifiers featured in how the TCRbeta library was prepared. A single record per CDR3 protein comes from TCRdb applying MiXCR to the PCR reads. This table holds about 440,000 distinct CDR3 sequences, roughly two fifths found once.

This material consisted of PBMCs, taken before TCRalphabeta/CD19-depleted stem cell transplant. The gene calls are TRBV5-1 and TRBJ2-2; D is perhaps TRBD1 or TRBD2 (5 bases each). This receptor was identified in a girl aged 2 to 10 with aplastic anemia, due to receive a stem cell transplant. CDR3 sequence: CASSSGPNTGELFF. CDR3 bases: TGCGCCAGCAGCTCGGGACCCAACACCGGGGAGCTGTTTTTT.